This T cell receptor beta chain was sequenced during a study of cytomegalovirus exposure and HLA in healthy donors. General study results and limits: CMV antigen specificity of a few CMV-associated chains was confirmed in vitro. Cytomegalovirus-associated status was assigned to approximately 160 TCR beta chains. TCR beta chain V- and J-gene trimming was linked, in a later analysis, to a missense variant in DCLRE1C.

V shed 10 bases and J shed 7 bases, with 12 bases lying between them. The CDR3 has 11 amino acids. From germline, CDR1 is SEHNR and CDR2 FQNEAQ (reference sequence). For this clone: Antigen unknown.

In the PCR, 60 Vbeta and 13 Jbeta primers were used. TCRdb keeps only in-frame clones here, not all; method: immunoSEQ multiplex PCR. The sample features 150,000 to 200,000 clones, with roughly 0.83% in its top ten. Everyone who donated was a healthy bone marrow donor. The sequenced sample was PBMCs. This clonotype was sampled from a woman in her late teens or twenties in good health and CMV-seropositive. The chain employs TRBV7-9 and TRBJ2-3; D is undetermined. This CDR3 is CATSVTNTQYF. As DNA, the CDR3 is TGTGCCACCTCAGTTACAAATACGCAGTATTTT.